This record covers a single T cell receptor (beta chain). This sample is drawn from a study of control samples from healthy donors and cancer patients. Clones were sequenced by immunoSEQ multiplex PCR, and TCRdb holds only the in-frame ones, with some missing. The sample lists under 450,000 clones; about nine tenths were seen once. Looked up from germline, CDR1 is SNHLY and CDR2 is FYNNEI. The CDR3 extends over 16 amino acids. The V and J ends lost 9 bases and 6 bases respectively, with 27 bases between them. The genes are TRBV2 and TRBJ2-7; possibly TRBD1 or TRBD2 for D (5 bases each). The sequence came from a middle-aged man with head and neck cancer. The sequencing input was PBMCs. The CDR3 spells CARGFEGTADRGEQYF. The CDR3 nucleotides read TGTGCCAGGGGATTTGAAGGGACGGCCGATCGGGGCGAGCAGTACTTC.